This TCR beta chain was documented in a study of T cells in localized non-small cell lung cancer. Measured with immunoSEQ multiplex PCR; TCRdb has only the in-frame clones, and not every one. The top ten clones hold 25% to 35% of a sample with around 10,000 clones, over 65% of them seen once. The receptor was derived from an older male donor with stage I lung adenocarcinoma. The sample was peripheral blood, taken before any cancer treatment.

The CDR3 here is CSVEEDLQETQYF. Written as DNA, the CDR3 is TGCAGCGTTGAAGAGGATCTTCAAGAGACCCAGTACTTC. This chain uses TRBV29-1 with TRBJ2-5; D ambiguous. This CDR3 contains 13 residues. Germline CDR1 is SQVTM and CDR2 is ANQGSEA. The germline V and J ends were trimmed by 0 bases and 2 bases, with 7 bases remaining between them.